This entry describes one TCR beta chain. Its antigen is unidentified. These data are taken from a study of tumor-infiltrating lymphocytes in localized non-small cell lung cancer. Study details: From each patient, both tumor and uninvolved lung, non-adjacent to tumor, were sampled. General study results and limits: Available tissue quantity limited TCR sequencing to a patient subset. No link was found between tumor T-cell fraction and recurrence-free survival.

CDR3 length equals 15 residues. The germline V gene has CDR1 MNHNY and CDR2 SVGAGI (reference sequence). Trimming removed 5 bases from V and 6 bases from J, with 17 bases in between. The data were produced by immunoSEQ multiplex PCR, yet TCRdb's version contains in-frame clones alone and is incomplete. The profile shows about 16,000 clones, approximately 68% of them singletons. The chain joins TRBV6-6 to TRBJ2-1, with D perhaps matching TRBD2 (5 bases). Material: lung tumor tissue. This receptor was taken from a human donor with non-small cell lung cancer. In DNA, the CDR3 is TGTGCCAGCAGTCCTGCGGGCGGCCGTTCCAATGAGCAGTTCTTC. Its translation is CASSPAGGRSNEQFF.